Each of the 25 T cell receptor beta chains below was sequenced from the same sample in a study of metastatic and nonmetastatic thyroid tumors. The entire patient cohort was treatment-naive prior to thyroid surgery. TCRdb re-called clones from the PCR reads using MiXCR. The sample holds around 50,000 clones, around 20% seen once. Input material: blood. The receptors originated from a male donor with papillary thyroid cancer or a benign thyroid nodule (not recorded which). Some clones in this sample may be carry-over from other donors' samples.

This clone was seen more than once but under ten times. V and J are TRBV6-1 and TRBJ2-7; D ambiguous. CDR3 size: 15 residues. The V gene's germline CDR1 is MNHNS and CDR2 SASEGT. Between the trimmed V and J ends, which lost 6 bases and 7 bases, there was a span of 22 bases. The CDR3 DNA is TGTGCCAGCAGCCACTCACAGTGTGCAGTGGGAGAGCAGTACTTC. It translates to CASSHSQCAVGEQYF.

This clone is termed medium-sized. V is TRBV19 and J is TRBJ2-7; maybe TRBD2 (6 bases). V shed 3 bases and J shed 1 base, with 13 bases lying between them. The CDR3 runs 15 residues. The germline CDR1 and CDR2 sequences are LNHDA and SQIVND (reference sequence). In DNA form, the CDR3 reads TGTGCCAGTAGTATCACTTCTAGCGTATCCTACGAGCAGTACTTC. Its protein product is CASSITSSVSYEQYF.

There are many counts of this clone. This rearrangement joins TRBV28 to TRBJ1-5; D remains ambiguous. The germline V gene encodes CDR1 MDHEN and CDR2 SYDVKM. CDR3 length: 15 amino acids. The V end was cut by 2 bases, the J end by 0 bases, with 8 bases between. CDR3 sequence reads: CASSLAGGSNQPQHF. In nucleotides, the CDR3 is TGTGCCAGCAGTTTAGCGGGCGGTAGCAATCAGCCCCAGCATTTT.

This clone was picked up a small number of times. A read error may explain this, as a much larger clone is one base away. The same CDR3 also results from other DNA sequences found in this sample. CDR3 DNA sequence: TGTGCCAGCAGCCAAGGATCCTCGGGAAACACCATATATTTT. Translated: CASSQGSSGNTIYF. The V and J genes are TRBV3-1 and TRBJ1-3, with D hard to call. Germline lookup yields CDR1 LGHDT and CDR2 YNNKEL (reference sequence). V was shortened by 1 base and J by 4 bases, with 8 bases between the two germline ends. This CDR3 is 14 amino acids long.

The chain uses TRBV12-5 and TRBJ2-1, with a possible D match to TRBD2 (6 bases). V lost 3 bases, J lost 8 bases, and 11 bases lay in between. The CDR3 consists of 13 residues. Germline V gene sequence: CDR1 LGHNT, CDR2 FRNRAP. Here the CDR3 reads CASGFGLIDEQFF. The CDR3 coding sequence is TGTGCTAGTGGTTTTGGACTAATAGATGAGCAGTTCTTC. Using reference TRBV12-5 and TRBJ2-1 for the parts outside the CDR3, the full variable domain is DARVTQTPRHKVTEMGQEVTMRCQPILGHNTVFWYRQTMMQGLELLAYFRNRAPLDDSGMPKDRFSAEMPDATLATLKIQPSEPRDSAVYFCASGFGLIDEQFFGPGTRLTVL.

To note about this clone: A much larger clone differs from this one at a single base, so this may be a read error. The sample carries other DNA sequences with the same CDR3. This chain joins TRBV20-1 and TRBJ2-7; tentatively, D is TRBD2 (6 bases). The CDR3 totals 14 residues. Germline V gene data show CDR1 as DFQATT and CDR2 as SNEGSKA (reference sequence). The V and J ends lost 5 bases and 5 bases respectively, with 19 bases between them. Here the CDR3 DNA reads TGCAGTGCTCCTATACTAGCTGGTCTGAACGAGCAGTACTTC. Translating gives CSAPILAGLNEQYF.

The chain combines TRBV5-1 with TRBJ2-3; D unresolved. The V gene's germline CDR1 is SGHRS and CDR2 YFSETQ. This CDR3 has 12 residues. V shed 4 bases and J shed 6 bases, with 9 bases lying between them. The CDR3 nucleotides are TGCGCCAGCAGCCCAGACTTGGATACGCAGTATTTT. Translated: CASSPDLDTQYF.

This clone was counted ten times or more. A much larger clonotype is one base distant, so this may be a read error. The V gene is TRBV10-3, the J gene TRBJ2-1; TRBD2 aligns across 10 bases. This CDR3 contains 15 residues. Germline CDR1 and CDR2: ENHRY and SYGVKD. CDR3 in DNA: TGTGCCATCAGTAGTACTAGCGGGAATTACAATGAGCGGTTCTTC. Its protein product is CAISSTSGNYNERFF.

This clone was observed many times. V and J are TRBV11-1 and TRBJ1-2; 8 bases are shared with TRBD1. The CDR3 runs 17 residues. With V trimmed by 4 bases and J by 3 bases, 13 bases remained unmatched. Germline V gene sequence: CDR1 SGHAT, CDR2 FQDESV (reference sequence). The CDR3 DNA sequence: TGTGCCAGCAGCTCAGGGGGCTCTAGGGAGGATCACTATGGCTACACCTTC. Its translation: CASSSGGSREDHYGYTF. The full variable domain, with the rest looked up from reference TRBV11-1 and TRBJ1-2, is EAEVAQSPRYKITEKSQAVAFWCDPISGHATLYWYRQILGQGPELLVQFQDESVVDDSQLPKDRFSAERLKGVDSTLKIQPAELGDSAMYLCASSSGGSREDHYGYTFGSGTRLTVV.

This clone has a handful of counts. Mismatch with germline at one junction end may stem from a read error. The chain is built from TRBV6-1 and TRBJ1-2; D is uncertain. Germline assignment: CDR1 MNHNS and CDR2 SASEGT. The CDR3 spans 12 residues. The CDR3 nucleotides read TGTGCCGGCAGTGGTGAAAACTATGGCTACACATTC. Amino acid sequence: CAGSGENYGYTF.

This rearrangement joins TRBV7-2 to TRBJ2-3; 9 bases fit TRBD2. The CDR3 runs to 14 residues. Germline V gene data show CDR1 as SGHTA and CDR2 as FQGNSA. Germline trimming cut 10 bases from V and 6 bases from J; bases unmatched to any gene: 11. CDR3 in amino acids: CAISSPSGRDTQYF. CDR3 coding DNA: TGTGCCATTAGCTCCCCCAGCGGGAGGGATACGCAGTATTTT.

This clone was seen many times. The CDR3 DNA is TGCGCCAGCAGCTTGAATACAGGGGACTTGAACACTGAAGCTTTCTTT. Protein: CASSLNTGDLNTEAFF. This sequence joins TRBV5-1 and TRBJ1-1, with 7 bases aligning to TRBD1. The CDR3 extends over 16 amino acids. From germline, CDR1 is SGHRS and CDR2 YFSETQ. With 1 base clipped from V and 0 bases from J, the junction kept 6 bases outside the gene matches. Full variable domain (outside the CDR3, taken from reference TRBV5-1 and TRBJ1-1): KAGVTQTPRYLIKTRGQQVTLSCSPISGHRSVSWYQQTPGQGLQFLFEYFSETQRNKGNFPGRFSGRQFSNSRSEMNVSTLELGDSALYLCASSLNTGDLNTEAFFGQGTRLTVV.

This clone was seen ten or more times. The chain combines TRBV7-2 with TRBJ2-1; D is uncertain. The CDR3 has 10 residues. The germline V gene has CDR1 SGHTA and CDR2 FQGNSA. Deletions cut 4 bases from V and 5 bases from J, with 0 bases between. The chain's CDR3 is CASSYNEQFF. In DNA, the CDR3 is TGTGCCAGCAGCTACAATGAGCAGTTCTTC.

This chain's CDR3 is CASLHLGNGTGRTDTQYF. The CDR3 DNA sequence: TGTGCCAGCTTACACCTCGGAAACGGGACAGGACGCACAGATACGCAGTATTTT. This chain links TRBV18 with TRBJ2-3; 8 nucleotides agree with TRBD1. The trim removed 7 bases at V and 1 base at J, leaving 16 bases unmatched. Germline assignment: CDR1 KGHSH and CDR2 LQKENI. The CDR3 loop spans 18 amino acids.

By share, this clone counts as medium-sized. This rearrangement joins TRBV5-1 to TRBJ2-2, with D tentatively TRBD1 (6 bases). Trimming pared 4 bases from V and 0 bases from J, leaving 13 bases between. The CDR3 loop spans 16 amino acids. Looked up from germline, CDR1 is SGHRS and CDR2 is YFSETQ. Here the CDR3 reads CASSLSAGANTGELFF. Written as DNA, the CDR3 is TGCGCCAGCAGCCTGTCGGCAGGGGCGAACACCGGGGAGCTGTTTTTT.

Many counts were recorded for this clone. The chain has TRBV6-1 and TRBJ1-1; TRBD1 matches 9 bases. The CDR3 has 13 residues. V trimming: 6 bases; J trimming: 7 bases; junction bases outside the gene matches: 6. Per the germline V gene, CDR1 is MNHNS and CDR2 is SASEGT. The CDR3 DNA is TGTGCCAGCAGCCGGACAGGGGAGGGTGAAGCTTTCTTT. It is translated as CASSRTGEGEAFF.

The table lists this clone with many counts. This rearrangement joins TRBV29-1 to TRBJ2-6; the D is unclear. CDR1 and CDR2 from the germline V gene are SQVTM and ANQGSEA. V gave up 1 base and J gave up 0 bases, with 10 bases separating them. CDR3 size: 16 residues. CDR3 protein: CSVEAVSISGANVLTF. CDR3 in DNA: TGCAGCGTTGAAGCCGTTTCTATCTCTGGGGCCAACGTCCTGACTTTC.

This clone showed up many times. The chain is built from TRBV5-6 and TRBJ2-5; no clear D gene. This CDR3 has 11 residues. Germline V lookup: CDR1 SGHDT, CDR2 YYEEEE. Trimming stripped 5 bases from V and 2 bases from J, with 4 bases between. Written as DNA, the CDR3 is TGTGCCAGCAGGTTACAAGAGACCCAGTACTTC. It codes for CASRLQETQYF.

The chain recombines TRBV6-1 with TRBJ2-1, with 8 bases fitting TRBD1. CDR3 length: 16 amino acids. Germline CDR1 and CDR2: MNHNS and SASEGT. J was trimmed by 4 bases and V by 5 bases; bases with no gene match: 10. The CDR3 DNA is TGTGCCAGCAGTTCTACTGGACAGGGATTGTACAATGAGCAGTTCTTC. This encodes CASSSTGQGLYNEQFF.

This clone came up many times. The genes are TRBV18 and TRBJ1-4, with 9 bases identical to TRBD1. Germline assignment: CDR1 KGHSH and CDR2 LQKENI. The CDR3 totals 14 residues. The V segment lost 0 bases and the J segment 10 bases; nucleotides outside the gene matches: 3. The CDR3 sequence is CASSPPGQGGKLFF. The CDR3 DNA reads TGTGCCAGCTCACCACCGGGACAGGGTGGAAAACTGTTTTTT.

This clone was counted many times. This sequence joins TRBV19 and TRBJ1-5; D is ambiguous. Germline V lookup: CDR1 LNHDA, CDR2 SQIVND (reference sequence). V was shortened by 2 bases and J by 2 bases, with 4 bases between the two germline ends. The CDR3 totals 13 residues. For the CDR3, the DNA is TGTGCCAGTAGTATAAGGGGCAATCAGCCCCAGCATTTT. This encodes CASSIRGNQPQHF.

This clone was seen more than once but under ten times. The chain combines TRBV7-2 with TRBJ2-7; 7 bases align to TRBD2. CDR3 length: 15 amino acids. Germline CDR1 SGHTA, CDR2 FQGNSA. Trimming took 4 bases from V and 6 from J; bases not matched to a gene: 12. CDR3 residues: CASSSYGRGEGEQYF. The CDR3 coding sequence is TGTGCCAGCAGCTCCTATGGACGGGGGGAGGGCGAGCAGTACTTC.

J is TRBJ2-7 and V is TRBV28, with 7 nucleotides matching TRBD2. CDR1 is MDHEN, CDR2 SYDVKM, per germline. The ends lost 10 bases at V and 2 bases at J; junction bases unmatched: 14. This CDR3 spans 15 amino acids. The CDR3: CAISLTGTNTYEQYF. The CDR3 DNA reads as TGTGCCATTAGTTTAACCGGGACTAACACCTACGAGCAGTACTTC. Based on the CDR3 plus reference TRBV28 and TRBJ2-7, the full variable domain is DVKVTQSSRYLVKRTGEKVFLECVQDMDHENMFWYRQDPGLGLRLIYFSYDVKMKEKGDIPEGYSVSREKKERFSLILESASTNQTSMYLCAISLTGTNTYEQYFGPGTRLTVT.

This clone was recorded at least ten times. The chain uses TRBV27 and TRBJ2-7, with 7 nucleotides matching TRBD1. With V trimmed by 3 bases and J by 5 bases, 7 bases remained unmatched. Germline V lookup: CDR1 MNHEY, CDR2 SMNVEV (reference sequence). This CDR3 has 14 residues. DNA for the CDR3: TGTGCCAGCAGTTTGGTACAGGGGTCCCACGAGCAGTACTTC. It yields the protein CASSLVQGSHEQYF.

This clone appeared many times. V gene TRBV24-1 combines with J gene TRBJ2-3; D might be TRBD1 (5 bases). From germline, CDR1 is KGHDR and CDR2 SFDVKD. The CDR3 loop spans 14 amino acids. Trimming removed 4 bases at V and 10 bases at J, with 17 bases between. The CDR3 DNA sequence: TGTGCCACCAGTGAGGGCAGGGCATCGAAGCCGCAGTATTTT. The encoded protein is CATSEGRASKPQYF.